Only a few counts were recorded for the clone carrying this TCR beta chain. TCRdb's copy holds only in-frame clones and misses some; the assay was immunoSEQ multiplex PCR. The sample lists around 160,000 clones, 65% to 85% seen once, with 13% in the top ten. This entry is derived from a study of blood T cell repertoires in COVID-19. Background on the study: COVID-19 samples collected from the United States, Italy and Spain covered acute and convalescent phases.

CDR1 and CDR2 from the germline V gene are MGHRA and YSYEKL. V lost 1 base to trimming and J lost 0 bases, with 7 bases between them. This CDR3 has 14 residues. Sequenced sample: peripheral blood. The rearrangement joins TRBV4-1 to TRBJ2-7; D gene uncertain. The receptor was isolated from a man aged 55 to 70 with active or convalescent COVID-19. The DNA for the CDR3 is TGCGCCAGCAGCCAAGTTCTGAGCTCCTACGAGCAGTACTTC. It yields the protein CASSQVLSSYEQYF.